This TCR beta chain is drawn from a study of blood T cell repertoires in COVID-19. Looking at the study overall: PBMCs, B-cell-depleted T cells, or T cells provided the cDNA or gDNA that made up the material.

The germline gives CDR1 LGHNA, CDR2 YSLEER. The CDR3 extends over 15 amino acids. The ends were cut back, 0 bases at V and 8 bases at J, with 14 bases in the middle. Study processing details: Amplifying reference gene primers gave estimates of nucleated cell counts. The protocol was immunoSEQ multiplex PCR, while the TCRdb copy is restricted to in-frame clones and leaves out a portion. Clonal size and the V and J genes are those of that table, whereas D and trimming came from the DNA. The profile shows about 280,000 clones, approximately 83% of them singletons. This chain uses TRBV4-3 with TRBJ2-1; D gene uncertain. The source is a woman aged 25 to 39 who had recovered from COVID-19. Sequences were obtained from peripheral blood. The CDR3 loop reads CASSQDALREDEQFF. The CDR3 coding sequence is TGCGCCAGCAGCCAAGATGCGCTCCGAGAGGATGAGCAGTTCTTC.